This passage covers 10 T cell receptor beta chains from one sample sequenced in a study of blood T cell repertoires in COVID-19. Profiling relied on immunoSEQ multiplex PCR, and the TCRdb table lists in-frame clones only, not all of them. The table has around 150,000 clones, 75% to 90% seen once; the top ten hold roughly 4%. Sequenced: peripheral blood. Every receptor here comes from a woman aged 55-69 years with active or convalescent COVID-19.

The CDR3 DNA is TGTGCCAGCTCTCTCTCCGGGACAGCTGGAAACACCATATATTTT. Residues: CASSLSGTAGNTIYF. V usage is TRBV7-2 and J usage is TRBJ1-3; 7 bases are shared with TRBD1. Germline CDR1 and CDR2: SGHTA and FQGNSA. Trimming took 8 bases from V and 2 from J; bases not matched to a gene: 9. This CDR3 is built from 15 residues.

The chain uses TRBV27 and TRBJ1-1; 8 nucleotides match TRBD1. The germline V gene has CDR1 MNHEY and CDR2 SMNVEV (reference sequence). The CDR3 contains 14 residues. V shed 2 bases and J 5 bases; nucleotides not matched to a gene: 4. In DNA form, the CDR3 reads TGTGCCAGCAGTTTAGGTACAGGGGGTACTGAAGCTTTCTTT. Protein sequence: CASSLGTGGTEAFF.

The rearrangement joins TRBV3-1 (or the pseudogene TRBV3-2) to TRBJ1-1; no reliable D call. V was clipped by 0 bases and J by 5 bases, with 13 bases between them. Per germline, CDR1 LGHDT and CDR2 YNNKEL (reference sequence). The CDR3 runs 15 residues. CDR3 sequence (DNA): TGTGCCAGCAGCCAAGAGCGGCAGAATTTTACTGAAGCTTTCTTT. Translation: CASSQERQNFTEAFF.

This chain joins TRBV9 and TRBJ2-3; 15 bases match TRBD2. After removal of 4 bases from V and 6 bases from J, the junction contained 6 bases not matched to a gene. The germline CDR1 and CDR2 sequences are SGDLS and YYNGEE. The CDR3 covers 16 residues. CDR3 DNA sequence: TGTGCCAGCAGCCTCGGACTAGCGGGGGGGCCGGATACGCAGTATTTT. Amino acid sequence: CASSLGLAGGPDTQYF.

J is TRBJ2-3 and V is TRBV30; D unresolved. The CDR3 runs 13 residues. V gave up 2 bases and J gave up 2 bases, with 8 bases separating them. CDR1 and CDR2 from the germline V gene are GTSNPN and SVGIG (reference sequence). This CDR3 is CAWSPGHTDTQYF. CDR3 bases: TGTGCCTGGAGTCCCGGTCACACAGATACGCAGTATTTT.

The chain has TRBV18 and TRBJ1-4; 7 positions agree with TRBD1. This CDR3 region has 14 residues. V gave up 4 bases and J gave up 4 bases; unmatched junction bases: 3. Germline lookup yields CDR1 KGHSH and CDR2 LQKENI. The CDR3 nucleotides read TGTGCCAGCTCACTCGGGACAGTTAATGAAAAACTGTTTTTT. This translates into CASSLGTVNEKLFF.

About this clone: Other DNA sequences within the sample encode an identical CDR3. The V and J genes are TRBV15 and TRBJ1-6; 11 bases map to TRBD1. This CDR3 comprises 15 residues. Germline V CDR1 and CDR2: LNHNV, YYDKDF (reference sequence). V trimming: 3 bases; J trimming: 9 bases; junction bases outside the gene matches: 4. The CDR3 is CATSRGGTGGSPLHF. For the CDR3, the DNA is TGTGCCACCAGCAGGGGAGGGACAGGGGGTTCACCCCTCCACTTT.

The rearrangement links TRBV7-8 to TRBJ2-3; D remains unclear. Germline CDR1 SGHVS, CDR2 FQNEAQ. V lost 5 bases to trimming and J lost 6 bases, with 9 bases between them. The CDR3 is made up of 12 amino acids. CDR3 sequence reads: CASSRLGDTQYF. In nucleotides, the CDR3 is TGTGCCAGCAGCCGCCTCGGGGATACGCAGTATTTT.

This clone was counted between two and nine times. V and J are TRBV2 and TRBJ1-1; D is unresolved. Trimming pared 4 bases from V and 7 bases from J, leaving 16 bases between. The CDR3 extends over 14 amino acids. The V gene's germline CDR1 is SNHLY and CDR2 FYNNEI. This CDR3 reads CASSVGGQIREAFF. The CDR3, as DNA: TGTGCCAGCAGTGTTGGAGGGCAAATCCGTGAAGCTTTCTTT.

The chain couples TRBV7-3 to TRBJ1-5, with TRBD1 as a possible D gene (5 bases). Looked up from germline, CDR1 is SGHTA and CDR2 is FQGTGA. There are 13 residues in the CDR3. V shed 4 bases and J shed 5 bases, with 9 bases lying between them. CDR3: CASSSQGDQPQHF. CDR3 DNA: TGTGCCAGCAGCTCCCAGGGTGATCAGCCCCAGCATTTT.